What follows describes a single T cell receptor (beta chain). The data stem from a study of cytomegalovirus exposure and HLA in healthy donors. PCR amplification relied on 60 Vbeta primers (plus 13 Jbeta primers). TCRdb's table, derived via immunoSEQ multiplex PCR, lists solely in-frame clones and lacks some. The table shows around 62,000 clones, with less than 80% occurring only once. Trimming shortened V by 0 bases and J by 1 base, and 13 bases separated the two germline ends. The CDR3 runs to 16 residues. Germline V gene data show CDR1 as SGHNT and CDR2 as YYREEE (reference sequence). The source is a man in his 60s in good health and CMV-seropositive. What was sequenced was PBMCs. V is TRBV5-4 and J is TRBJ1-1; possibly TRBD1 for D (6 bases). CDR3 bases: TGTGCCAGCAGCTTGGGTAGGGGGAGGGGGAACACTGAAGCTTTCTTT. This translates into CASSLGRGRGNTEAFF.